Listed here are 18 T cell receptor beta chains from one sample, sequenced in a study of CD8+CD57+ T cells in acquired aplastic anemia. Whoever was chosen for sequencing had shown CD8+CD57+ cell expansion by flow cytometry. The study profiled TCR beta VDJ and CDR3 using genomic DNA as template. MiXCR, run by TCRdb on the reads, gives a single entry per CDR3 protein. The profile shows some 200,000 distinct CDR3 sequences, approximately 48% of them singletons. Sequencing was performed on sorted CD4+, CD8+, or CD8+CD57+ T cells (not recorded which) from PBMCs. These TCRs come from a human donor with aplastic anemia.

The V call is TRBV19, the J call TRBJ2-1; 15 bases match TRBD2. This CDR3 is built from 20 residues. CDR1 is LNHDA and CDR2 is SQIVND in the germline V gene (reference sequence). Trimming at V came to 4 bases and at J to 11 bases, leaving 21 bases not matched to a gene. The CDR3 loop reads CASSTDRRGGLAGGSSKQFF. The CDR3, as DNA: TGTGCCAGTAGTACGGACAGGAGAGGAGGACTAGCGGGAGGGTCCTCTAAGCAGTTCTTC.

The V call is TRBV6-1, the J call TRBJ2-3; 9 bases are shared with TRBD1. This CDR3 comprises 14 residues. V lost 6 bases, J lost 5 bases, and 6 bases stayed unmatched. Germline V gene lookup returns CDR1 MNHNS and CDR2 SASEGT. The CDR3 is CASRPTGGRDTQYF. The CDR3 nucleotides are TGTGCCAGCAGACCTACAGGGGGCAGAGATACGCAGTATTTT.

The genes are TRBV14 and TRBJ2-1; no clear D gene. Trimming shortened V by 3 bases and J by 8 bases, and 14 bases separated the two germline ends. The germline CDR1 and CDR2 sequences are SGHDN and FVKESK. The CDR3 extends over 14 amino acids. CDR3 protein: CASSQGTRPDEQFF. DNA for the CDR3: TGTGCCAGCAGCCAGGGCACTCGGCCGGATGAGCAGTTCTTC.

Here the CDR3 reads CASSLRLAGSYEQYF. For the CDR3, the DNA is TGCGCCAGCAGCCTAAGACTAGCGGGGTCCTACGAGCAGTACTTC. The V and J genes are TRBV4-1 and TRBJ2-7, with 11 bases lining up with TRBD2. CDR1 and CDR2 from the germline V gene are MGHRA and YSYEKL. The CDR3 totals 15 residues. After removal of 4 bases from V and 1 base from J, the junction contained 3 bases not matched to a gene.

The sample holds a few counts of this clonotype. The chain combines TRBV10-3 with TRBJ2-6, with no clear D. Germline CDR1 and CDR2: ENHRY and SYGVKD. The CDR3 loop spans 15 amino acids. V lost 0 bases, J lost 0 bases, and 3 bases lay in between. The chain's CDR3 is CAISESNSGANVLTF. As DNA, the CDR3 is TGTGCCATCAGTGAGTCTAACTCTGGGGCCAACGTCCTGACTTTC.

The chain carries TRBV30 and TRBJ2-1; D is undetermined. The CDR3 has 12 amino acids. V was shortened by 1 base and J by 12 bases, with 13 bases between the two germline ends. Germline-derived CDR1 and CDR2 are GTSNPN and SVGIG (reference sequence). The CDR3 is CAWSGTAVGQFF. The DNA for the CDR3 is TGTGCCTGGAGTGGGACGGCCGTCGGGCAGTTCTTC.

This chain connects TRBV18 to TRBJ2-7, with D unclear. Germline-derived CDR1 and CDR2 are KGHSH and LQKENI. The V end lost 3 bases, the J end lost 4 bases, and 10 bases lay between the germline ends. This CDR3 has 13 residues. CDR3 residues: CASSPPMGYEQYF. The CDR3 DNA is TGTGCCAGCTCACCTCCGATGGGGTACGAGCAGTACTTC.

The chain has TRBV29-1 and TRBJ1-2, with D unresolved. This CDR3 region has 12 residues. CDR1 is SQVTM, CDR2 ANQGSEA, per germline. V was trimmed by 0 bases and J by 8 bases, leaving 10 bases between them. The DNA of the CDR3 is TGCAGCGTTGAAGATGTGGCGCCGGGCTACACCTTC. As protein: CSVEDVAPGYTF.

The chain is built from TRBV3-1 and TRBJ1-6, with D perhaps matching TRBD1 (5 bases). The CDR3 length is 15 residues. With 3 bases removed from V and 3 bases from J, the gap between germline ends came to 9 bases. CDR1 LGHDT and CDR2 YNNKEL come from the germline V gene (reference sequence). The chain's CDR3 is CASSQGQLYNSPLHF. Written as DNA, the CDR3 is TGTGCCAGCAGCCAGGGGCAACTCTATAATTCACCCCTCCACTTT.

The rearrangement links TRBV5-6 to TRBJ2-5, with 11 nucleotides matching TRBD1. The CDR3 spans 15 residues. Losses at the gene ends were 3 bases for V and 4 bases for J; bases not matched to a gene: 5. The germline CDR1 and CDR2 sequences are SGHDT and YYEEEE. Here the CDR3 reads CASSSGQGARETQYF. The CDR3 coding sequence is TGTGCCAGCAGCTCCGGACAGGGGGCACGAGAGACCCAGTACTTC.

This sequence joins TRBV19 and TRBJ1-5; 7 bases are shared with TRBD1. Germline CDR1 LNHDA, CDR2 SQIVND (reference sequence). The CDR3 extends over 12 amino acids. Trimming removed 8 bases from V and 2 bases from J; junction bases left unmatched: 0. CDR3: CASQGGNQPQHF. DNA for the CDR3: TGTGCCAGTCAGGGGGGCAATCAGCCCCAGCATTTT.

The sample holds many counts of this clonotype. V usage is TRBV12-3 or TRBV12-4 and J usage is TRBJ1-2; D gene uncertain. The CDR3 runs 13 residues. V was pared by 3 bases and J by 8 bases, with 13 bases between. The CDR3 sequence: CASSFEGFRGYTF. For the CDR3, the DNA is TGTGCCAGCAGTTTCGAGGGTTTTCGGGGCTACACCTTC.

V is TRBV15 and J is TRBJ1-4; tentative D call: TRBD1 (5 bases). Germline V gene data show CDR1 as LNHNV and CDR2 as YYDKDF (reference sequence). The CDR3 runs to 16 residues. V lost 3 bases to trimming and J lost 4 bases, with 15 bases between them. The CDR3 is CATSRTAAKGNEKLFF. CDR3 nucleotides: TGTGCCACCAGCAGGACAGCCGCCAAGGGTAATGAAAAACTGTTTTTT.

Many counts were recorded for this clonotype. V usage is TRBV29-1 and J usage is TRBJ2-7, with 12 bases that match TRBD1. CDR1 is SQVTM, CDR2 ANQGSEA, per germline. Trimming cost V 6 bases and J 6 bases; bases outside gene matches: 6. This CDR3 comprises 13 residues. CDR3 DNA: TGCAGCGTCGTCCGGGACAGGGGGCGCGAGCAGTACTTC. Protein: CSVVRDRGREQYF.

In regard to this clonotype: The junction and the germline gene differ at one end; a read error may be behind it. This chain uses TRBV19 with TRBJ2-5; D gene uncertain. Germline CDR1 LNHDA, CDR2 SQIVND (reference sequence). The CDR3 sequence is 13 residues long. CDR3 loop: CSSSIGRQETQYF. In DNA form, the CDR3 reads TGTTCCAGTAGTATTGGCAGGCAAGAGACCCAGTACTTC.

This clonotype has ten or more counts. The chain couples TRBV20-1 to TRBJ1-1, with D perhaps TRBD1 (5 bases). Germline lookup yields CDR1 DFQATT and CDR2 SNEGSKA (reference sequence). Trimming removed 1 base at V and 4 bases at J, with 16 bases between. This CDR3 spans 15 amino acids. The DNA of the CDR3 is TGCAGTGCTAGAGCCCGGTTAAGGGGTGGCACTGAAGCTTTCTTT. Translation gives CSARARLRGGTEAFF.

This clonotype was seen many times. V and J are TRBV5-1 and TRBJ2-1; tentative D call: TRBD2 (5 bases). V lost 6 bases, J lost 7 bases, and 20 bases lay in between. This CDR3 spans 15 amino acids. Per the germline V gene, CDR1 is SGHRS and CDR2 is YFSETQ. As DNA, the CDR3 is TGCGCCAGCACCATCGGAGCGAGTAGAGGGAATGAGCAGTTCTTC. Its protein product is CASTIGASRGNEQFF.

This clonotype was counted only a few times. A much larger clone lies one base from this, so it may be a read error. This rearrangement joins TRBV5-1 to TRBJ1-2; 9 bases align to TRBD1. Trimming removed 6 bases from V and 4 bases from J; junction bases left unmatched: 19. The germline CDR1 and CDR2 sequences are SGHRS and YFSETQ. The CDR3 sequence is 18 residues long. The CDR3 DNA sequence: TGCGCCAGCACCATGCGTGGGACAGGGTGCGCCGAGGGCTATGGCTACACCTTC. Its protein is CASTMRGTGCAEGYGYTF.